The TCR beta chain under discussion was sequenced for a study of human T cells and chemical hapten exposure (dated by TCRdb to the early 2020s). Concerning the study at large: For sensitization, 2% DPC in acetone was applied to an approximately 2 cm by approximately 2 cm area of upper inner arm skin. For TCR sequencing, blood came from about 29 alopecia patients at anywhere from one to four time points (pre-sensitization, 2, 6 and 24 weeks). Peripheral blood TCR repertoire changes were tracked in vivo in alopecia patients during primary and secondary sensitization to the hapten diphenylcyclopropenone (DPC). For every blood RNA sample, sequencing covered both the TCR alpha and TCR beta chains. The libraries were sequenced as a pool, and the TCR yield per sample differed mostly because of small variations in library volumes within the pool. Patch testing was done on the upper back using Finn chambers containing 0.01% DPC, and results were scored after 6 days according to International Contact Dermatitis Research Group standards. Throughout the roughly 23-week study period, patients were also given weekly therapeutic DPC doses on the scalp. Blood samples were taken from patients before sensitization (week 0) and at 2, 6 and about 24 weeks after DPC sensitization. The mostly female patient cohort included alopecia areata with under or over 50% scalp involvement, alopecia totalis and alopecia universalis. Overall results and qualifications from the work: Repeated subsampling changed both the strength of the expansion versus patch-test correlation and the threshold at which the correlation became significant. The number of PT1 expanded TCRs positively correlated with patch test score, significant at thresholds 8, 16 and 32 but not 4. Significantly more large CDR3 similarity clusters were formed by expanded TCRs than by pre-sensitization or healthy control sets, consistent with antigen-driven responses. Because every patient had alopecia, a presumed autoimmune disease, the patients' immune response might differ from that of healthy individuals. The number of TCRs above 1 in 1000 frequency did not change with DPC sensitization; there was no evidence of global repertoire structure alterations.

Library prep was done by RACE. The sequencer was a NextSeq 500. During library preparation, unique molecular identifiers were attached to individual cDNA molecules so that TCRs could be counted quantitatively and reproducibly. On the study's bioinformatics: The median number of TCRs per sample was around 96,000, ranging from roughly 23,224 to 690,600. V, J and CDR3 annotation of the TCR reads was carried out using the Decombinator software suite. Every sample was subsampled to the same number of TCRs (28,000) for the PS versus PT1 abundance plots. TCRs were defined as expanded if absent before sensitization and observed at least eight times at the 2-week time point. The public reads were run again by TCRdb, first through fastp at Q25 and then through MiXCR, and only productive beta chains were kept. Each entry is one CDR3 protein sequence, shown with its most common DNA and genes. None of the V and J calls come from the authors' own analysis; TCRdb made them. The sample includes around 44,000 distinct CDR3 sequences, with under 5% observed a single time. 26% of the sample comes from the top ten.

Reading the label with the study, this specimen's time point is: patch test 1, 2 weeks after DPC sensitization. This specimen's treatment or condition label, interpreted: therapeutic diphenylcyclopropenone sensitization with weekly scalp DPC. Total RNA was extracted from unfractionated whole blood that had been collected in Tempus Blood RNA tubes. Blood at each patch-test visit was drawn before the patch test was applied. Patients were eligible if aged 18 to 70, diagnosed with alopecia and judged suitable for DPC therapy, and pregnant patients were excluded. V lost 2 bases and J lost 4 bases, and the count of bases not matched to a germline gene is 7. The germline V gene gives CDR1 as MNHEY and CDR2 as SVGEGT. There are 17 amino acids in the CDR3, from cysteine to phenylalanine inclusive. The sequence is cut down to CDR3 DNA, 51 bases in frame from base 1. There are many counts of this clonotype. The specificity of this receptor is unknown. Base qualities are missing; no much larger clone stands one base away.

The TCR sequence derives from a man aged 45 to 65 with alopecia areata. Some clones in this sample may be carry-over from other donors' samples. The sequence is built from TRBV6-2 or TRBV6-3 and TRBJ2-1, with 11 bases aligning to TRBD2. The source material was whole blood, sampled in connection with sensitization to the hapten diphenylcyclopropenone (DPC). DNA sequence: TGTGCCAGCAGTTACCCCTCCCGGACTAGCGGGTACAATGAGCAGTTCTTC. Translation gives CASSYPSRTSGYNEQFF.